This TCR beta chain is from a study of T-cell reconstitution after alpha-beta-depleted transplantation in children. General study results and limits: Counts and diversity of T cells one year after transplant came mostly from newly produced T cells. Where some patients showed high TCRbeta diversity at day 60, it came from recipient T cells and thymic progenitors that had survived.

Trimming pared 3 bases from V and 2 bases from J, leaving 15 bases between. The CDR3 is made up of 15 amino acids. The V gene's germline CDR1 is SGHRS and CDR2 YFSETQ. Unique molecular identifiers tagged the TCRbeta library. Via MiXCR, TCRdb re-called the PCR reads, giving one row per CDR3 protein. Found here are a few hundred thousand distinct CDR3 sequences, roughly a quarter of them singletons; the top ten hold 30% to 45%. Comments on this clonotype: Its antigen is not known.

The clonotype comes from a boy in the first two years of life with Wiskott-Aldrich syndrome, due to receive a stem cell transplant. This chain joins TRBV5-1 and TRBJ2-7, with D perhaps TRBD1 or TRBD2 (5 bases each). The input for sequencing was PBMCs, taken before TCRalphabeta/CD19-depleted stem cell transplant. The CDR3 here is CASSSGPWETYEQYF. CDR3 nucleotide sequence: TGCGCCAGCAGCTCGGGACCGTGGGAGACCTACGAGCAGTACTTC.